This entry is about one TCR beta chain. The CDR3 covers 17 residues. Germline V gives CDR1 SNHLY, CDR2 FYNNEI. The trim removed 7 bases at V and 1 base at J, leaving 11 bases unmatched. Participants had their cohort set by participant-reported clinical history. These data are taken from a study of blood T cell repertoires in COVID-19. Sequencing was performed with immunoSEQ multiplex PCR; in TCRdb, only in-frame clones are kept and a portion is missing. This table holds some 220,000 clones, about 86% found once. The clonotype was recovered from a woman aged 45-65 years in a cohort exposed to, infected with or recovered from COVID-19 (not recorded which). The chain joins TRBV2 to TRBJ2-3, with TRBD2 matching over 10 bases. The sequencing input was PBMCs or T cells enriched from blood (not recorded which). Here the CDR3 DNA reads TGTGCCAGCAAACACCCTTCTCTAGCGGGGGGCACAGATACGCAGTATTTT. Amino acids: CASKHPSLAGGTDTQYF.